This T cell receptor (beta chain) originates from a study of siplizumab effects on memory and regulatory T cells. Overall study findings and caveats: The majority of clones, roughly 80-95% of proliferating CD4+ or CD8+ clones, lacked an assignable naive or memory phenotype.

CDR1 MGHRA and CDR2 YSYEKL come from the germline V gene. CDR3 length: 13 amino acids. The V end lost 4 bases, the J end lost 2 bases, and 9 bases lay between the germline ends. As concerns this clone: The antigen is unknown.

Some clones are missing from TCRdb's copy, which holds only in-frame ones; the method was immunoSEQ multiplex PCR. The sample holds roughly 82,000 clones, around 90% seen once. This receptor was obtained from a human donor in good health. Sequenced input: Tregs sorted from blood. V usage is TRBV4-1 and J usage is TRBJ2-7, with unresolved D. CDR3 bases: TGCGCCAGCAGCCGTGCCTATACCTACGAGCAGTACTTC. Its protein is CASSRAYTYEQYF.